This is a list of T cell receptor beta chains from one sample in a study of blood T cells in healthy people across ages. TCRdb independently ran MiXCR on the 5' RACE reads; one entry per CDR3 protein. This repertoire shows roughly 680,000 distinct CDR3 sequences, 52% found once; its top ten account for approximately 13%. The sequenced sample consisted of blood. These receptors were collected from a woman of 80 years or more in good health. Both conserved end residues are part of each CDR3. A D gene is named only where the DNA matches it firmly. The size field is filled for only some rows; it gives once, few, many or a size class.

j_call v_call cdr3_length clone_size d_call cdr3_aa cdr3_nt
TRBJ1-4 TRBV2 15 NA NA CASRTGQRPDEKLFF TGTGCCAGCAGGACAGGACAGAGACCTGATGAAAAACTGTTTTTT
TRBJ2-1 TRBV7-9 14 few TRBD1 CASSSDRESGEQFF TGTGCCAGCAGCTCAGACAGGGAGAGTGGAGAGCAGTTCTTC
TRBJ1-2 TRBV20-1 15 many NA CSAREGGRGTAGYTF TGCAGTGCTAGAGAGGGAGGCAGGGGTACTGCTGGCTACACCTTC
TRBJ1-5 TRBV3-1 16 NA NA CASGQSGGISNQPQHF TGTGCCAGCGGCCAGTCGGGGGGGATTAGCAATCAGCCCCAGCATTTT
TRBJ1-6 TRBV10-3 16 many TRBD1 CAIRRQGTSYNSPLHF TGTGCCATCAGACGACAGGGGACGTCCTATAATTCACCCCTCCACTTT
TRBJ2-1 TRBV20-1 16 NA TRBD2 CSVKGQQAGDYNEQFF TGCAGTGTTAAGGGCCAGCAAGCGGGAGACTACAATGAGCAGTTCTTC
TRBJ2-2 TRBV7-2 15 NA NA CASSFAKKNTGEQFF TGTGCCAGCAGCTTCGCCAAGAAGAACACCGGGGAGCAGTTTTTT
TRBJ2-1 TRBV5-1 14 many TRBD2 CASSLGGLGSEQFF TGCGCCAGCAGCTTGGGGGGACTAGGATCTGAGCAGTTCTTC
TRBJ2-3 TRBV7-2 12 NA NA CASTSGTNTQYF TGTGCCAGCACCAGTGGGACAAATACGCAGTATTTT
TRBJ1-2 TRBV5-6 14 NA NA CASSLSQYTYGYTF TGTGCCAGCAGCTTATCACAGTATACCTATGGCTACACCTTC
TRBJ2-1 TRBV29-1 11 NA NA CSTTRGDEQFF TGCAGCACAACGAGGGGCGATGAGCAGTTCTTC
TRBJ1-6 TRBV4-1 15 once TRBD1 CASSPLGQGWSPLHF TGCGCCAGCAGCCCCCTGGGACAGGGTTGGTCACCCCTCCACTTT
TRBJ1-4 TRBV5-1 14 many NA CASSLDPGNEKLFF TGCGCCAGCAGCTTGGATCCGGGGAATGAAAAACTGTTTTTT
TRBJ2-1 TRBV12-3/TRBV12-4 14 many NA CASSSSLEENEQFF TGTGCCAGCAGTTCCTCTCTCGAAGAAAATGAGCAGTTCTTC
TRBJ2-1 TRBV14 14 NA NA CASSQERQYNEQFF TGTGCCAGCAGCCAAGAACGGCAGTACAATGAGCAGTTCTTC
TRBJ2-1 TRBV12-3/TRBV12-4 14 many NA CASSGSGSYNEQFF TGTGCCAGCAGTGGCAGCGGCTCCTACAATGAGCAGTTCTTC
TRBJ2-1 TRBV6-6 14 NA TRBD2 CASSYTGGTNEQFF TGTGCCAGCAGTTACACGGGAGGAACCAATGAGCAGTTCTTC
TRBJ2-1 TRBV5-4 14 once TRBD2 CASSSAGPYNEQFF TGTGCCAGCAGCTCAGCGGGGCCATACAATGAGCAGTTCTTC
TRBJ1-5 TRBV27 17 NA NA CASSLRNRDFGDQPQHF TGTGCCAGCAGTTTACGCAACCGGGATTTTGGGGATCAGCCCCAGCATTTT
TRBJ1-4 TRBV12-3/TRBV12-4 17 NA NA CASSLMISGPLGEKLFF TGTGCCAGCAGTTTAATGATTTCAGGGCCGCTAGGGGAAAAACTGTTTTTT
TRBJ2-1 TRBV20-1 15 many NA CSAAEGWRSTNEQFF TGCAGTGCTGCCGAAGGCTGGAGATCTACCAATGAGCAGTTCTTC
TRBJ2-1 TRBV5-1 16 NA NA CASNRGTQSSYNEQFF TGCGCCAGTAACCGCGGGACTCAGAGCTCCTACAATGAGCAGTTCTTC
TRBJ2-2 TRBV25-1 14 many TRBD2 CASSPGRDTGELFF TGTGCCAGCTCACCGGGGAGGGACACCGGGGAGCTGTTTTTT
TRBJ2-7 TRBV24-1 13 NA NA CATGASGKSEQYF TGTGCCACCGGGGCGTCGGGTAAGAGCGAGCAGTACTTC
TRBJ2-1 TRBV7-9 16 many TRBD1 CASSLVGTGENNEQFF TGTGCCAGCAGCTTAGTAGGGACAGGGGAGAACAATGAGCAGTTCTTC
TRBJ2-4 TRBV20-1 12 NA NA CSALTAENIQYF TGCAGTGCTCTGACTGCCGAAAACATTCAGTACTTC
TRBJ1-2 TRBV10-3 14 NA TRBD1 CAISESDRAYGYTF TGTGCCATTAGTGAGTCTGACAGGGCCTATGGCTACACCTTC
TRBJ2-3 TRBV11-2 17 NA NA CASSLGAGSTSTDTQYF TGTGCCAGCAGCTTAGGTGCGGGGAGCACTAGCACAGATACGCAGTATTTT
TRBJ1-2 TRBV6-5 13 many NA CASSYLGARWFTF TGTGCCAGCAGTTACTTAGGGGCCCGCTGGTTCACCTTC
TRBJ1-1 TRBV18 12 NA NA CASSPDSGEAFF TGTGCCAGCTCACCAGACAGTGGTGAAGCTTTCTTT
TRBJ2-3 TRBV24-1 19 NA TRBD2 CATSDPAGLAGGHPDTQYF TGTGCCACCAGTGATCCAGCAGGACTAGCGGGGGGGCATCCAGATACGCAGTATTTT
TRBJ1-1 TRBV20-1 13 NA TRBD1 CSARGSGGREAFF TGCAGTGCTAGAGGCTCAGGGGGTCGTGAAGCTTTCTTT
TRBJ2-7 TRBV2 12 many NA CASSLDTGMKYF TGTGCCAGCAGTCTAGACACAGGGATGAAGTACTTC
TRBJ2-4 TRBV7-9 17 many NA CASSLEVGEGAKNIQYF TGTGCCAGCAGCTTAGAAGTAGGCGAGGGCGCCAAAAACATTCAGTACTTC
TRBJ2-7 TRBV28 14 many TRBD2 CASSLSGGVYEQYF TGTGCCAGCAGCTTATCGGGAGGGGTCTACGAGCAGTACTTC
TRBJ2-3 TRBV29-1 12 NA NA CSDTGFADTQYF TGCAGCGACACAGGGTTTGCAGATACGCAGTATTTT
TRBJ2-3 TRBV10-3 15 NA TRBD1 CAIRTGLKDTDTQYF TGTGCCATCAGGACAGGGTTAAAGGACACAGATACGCAGTATTTT
TRBJ2-5 TRBV12-3/TRBV12-4 17 many TRBD2 CASSLTHGGGAFETQYF TGTGCCAGCAGTCTAACACACGGCGGGGGGGCCTTTGAGACCCAGTACTTC
TRBJ2-5 TRBV28 12 few NA CASRAPQETQYF TGTGCCAGCCGGGCCCCTCAAGAGACCCAGTACTTC
TRBJ2-5 TRBV7-2 14 NA NA CASSLPLTGEAQYF TGTGCCAGCAGCTTACCCCTTACAGGGGAGGCCCAGTACTTC
TRBJ1-1 TRBV5-1 14 NA NA CANSLGIENTEAFF TGCGCCAACAGCTTGGGGATCGAGAACACTGAAGCTTTCTTT
TRBJ2-3 TRBV7-3 12 many NA CASGRTADTQYF TGTGCCAGCGGCAGGACAGCGGATACGCAGTATTTT